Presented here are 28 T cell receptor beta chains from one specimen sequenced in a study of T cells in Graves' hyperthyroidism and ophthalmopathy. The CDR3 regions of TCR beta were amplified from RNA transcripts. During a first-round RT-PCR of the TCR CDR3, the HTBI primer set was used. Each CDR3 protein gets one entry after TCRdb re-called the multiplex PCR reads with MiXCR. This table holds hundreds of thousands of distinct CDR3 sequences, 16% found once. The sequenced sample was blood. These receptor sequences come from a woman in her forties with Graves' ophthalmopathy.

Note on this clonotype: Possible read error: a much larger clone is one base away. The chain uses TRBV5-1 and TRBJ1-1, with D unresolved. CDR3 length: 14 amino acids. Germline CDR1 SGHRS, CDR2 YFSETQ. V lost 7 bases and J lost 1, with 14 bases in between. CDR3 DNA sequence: TGCGCCAGCCGCCCCCTTGGCGAGAACACTGAAGCTTTCTTT. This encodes CASRPLGENTEAFF.

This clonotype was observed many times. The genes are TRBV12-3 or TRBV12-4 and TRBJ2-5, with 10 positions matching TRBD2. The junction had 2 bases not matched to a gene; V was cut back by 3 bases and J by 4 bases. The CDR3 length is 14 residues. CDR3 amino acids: CASSLSGGVETQYF. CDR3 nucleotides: TGTGCCAGCAGTTTGAGCGGGGGGGTAGAGACCCAGTACTTC.

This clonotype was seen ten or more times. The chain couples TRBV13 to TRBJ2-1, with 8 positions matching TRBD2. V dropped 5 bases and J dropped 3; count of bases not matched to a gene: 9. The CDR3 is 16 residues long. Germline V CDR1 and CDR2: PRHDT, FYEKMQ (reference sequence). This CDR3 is CASSPGTSMFYNEQFF. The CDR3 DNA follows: TGTGCCAGCAGCCCCGGGACTAGTATGTTCTACAATGAGCAGTTCTTC.

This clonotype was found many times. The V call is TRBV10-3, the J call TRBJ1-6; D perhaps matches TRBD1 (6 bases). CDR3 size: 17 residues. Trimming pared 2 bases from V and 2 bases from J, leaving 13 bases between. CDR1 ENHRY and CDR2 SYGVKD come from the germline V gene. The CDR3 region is CAISEGPGEAYNSPLHF. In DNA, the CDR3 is TGTGCCATCAGTGAGGGCCCAGGGGAGGCCTATAATTCACCCCTCCACTTT.

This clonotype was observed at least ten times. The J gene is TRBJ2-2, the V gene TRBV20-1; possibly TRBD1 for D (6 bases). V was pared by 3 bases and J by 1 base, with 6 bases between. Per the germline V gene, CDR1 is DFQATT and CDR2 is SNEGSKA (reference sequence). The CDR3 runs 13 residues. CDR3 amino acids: CSARGQNTGELFF. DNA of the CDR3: TGCAGTGCTAGGGGACAGAACACCGGGGAGCTGTTTTTT.

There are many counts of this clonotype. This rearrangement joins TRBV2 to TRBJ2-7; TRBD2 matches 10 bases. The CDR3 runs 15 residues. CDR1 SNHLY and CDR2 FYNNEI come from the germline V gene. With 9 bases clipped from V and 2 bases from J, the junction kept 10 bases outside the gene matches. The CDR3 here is CASKPGLANTYEQYF. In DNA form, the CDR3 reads TGTGCCAGTAAACCGGGACTAGCGAACACCTACGAGCAGTACTTC.

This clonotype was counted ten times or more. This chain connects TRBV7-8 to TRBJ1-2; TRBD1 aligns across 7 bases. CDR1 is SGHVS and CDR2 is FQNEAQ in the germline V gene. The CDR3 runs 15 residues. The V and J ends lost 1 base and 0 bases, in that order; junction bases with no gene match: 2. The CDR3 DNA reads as TGTGCCAGCAGCTTAGGGACAGGCTCTAACTATGGCTACACCTTC. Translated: CASSLGTGSNYGYTF. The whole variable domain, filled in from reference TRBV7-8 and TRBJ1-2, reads GAGVSQSPRYKVAKRGQDVALRCDPISGHVSLFWYQQALGQGPEFLTYFQNEAQLDKSGLPSDRFFAERPEGSVSTLKIQRTQQEDSAVYLCASSLGTGSNYGYTFGSGTRLTVV.

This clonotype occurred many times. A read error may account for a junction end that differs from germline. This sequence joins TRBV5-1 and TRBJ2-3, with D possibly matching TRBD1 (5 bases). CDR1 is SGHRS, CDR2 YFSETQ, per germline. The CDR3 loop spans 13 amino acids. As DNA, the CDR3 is TGTGCCAGCAGCTTAGGGGGCACAGATACGCAGTATTTT. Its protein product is CASSLGGTDTQYF. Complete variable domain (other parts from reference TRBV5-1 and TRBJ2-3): KAGVTQTPRYLIKTRGQQVTLSCSPISGHRSVSWYQQTPGQGLQFLFEYFSETQRNKGNFPGRFSGRQFSNSRSEMNVSTLELGDSALYLCASSLGGTDTQYFGPGTRLTVL.

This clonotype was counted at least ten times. CDR3 sequence reads: CASGGGQGYSPLHF. DNA of the CDR3: TGTGCCAGCGGCGGAGGACAGGGGTATTCACCCCTCCACTTT. The J gene is TRBJ1-6, the V gene TRBV11-2, with 9 bases lining up with TRBD1. V trimming: 8 bases; J trimming: 8 bases; junction bases outside the gene matches: 7. CDR3 length: 14 residues. The germline CDR1 and CDR2 sequences are SGHAT and FQNNGV.

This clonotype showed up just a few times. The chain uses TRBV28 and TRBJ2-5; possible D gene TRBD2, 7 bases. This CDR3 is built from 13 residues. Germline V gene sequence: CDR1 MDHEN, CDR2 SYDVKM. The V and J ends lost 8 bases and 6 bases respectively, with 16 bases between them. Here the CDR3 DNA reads TGTGCCAGCGGGGGGGGGCTTGGGAAGACCCAGTACTTC. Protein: CASGGGLGKTQYF.

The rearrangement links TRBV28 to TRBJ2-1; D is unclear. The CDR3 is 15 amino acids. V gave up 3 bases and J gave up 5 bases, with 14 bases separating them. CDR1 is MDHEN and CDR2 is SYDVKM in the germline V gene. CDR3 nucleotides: TGTGCCAGCAGTTTTGTGGGGAAACTGCACAATGAGCAGTTCTTC. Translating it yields CASSFVGKLHNEQFF.

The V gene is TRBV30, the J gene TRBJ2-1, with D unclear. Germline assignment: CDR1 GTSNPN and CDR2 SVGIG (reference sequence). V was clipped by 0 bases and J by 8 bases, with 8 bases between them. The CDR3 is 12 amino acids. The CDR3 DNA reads TGTGCCTGGAGTGTTAGTAGCTATGAGCAGTTCTTC. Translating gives CAWSVSSYEQFF.

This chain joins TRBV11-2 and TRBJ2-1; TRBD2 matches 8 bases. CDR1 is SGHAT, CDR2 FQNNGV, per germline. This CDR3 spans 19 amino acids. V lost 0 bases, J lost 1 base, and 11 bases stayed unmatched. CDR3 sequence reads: CASSLESVVAGLSYNEQFF. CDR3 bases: TGTGCCAGCAGCTTAGAATCCGTGGTAGCGGGGCTGTCCTACAATGAGCAGTTCTTC.

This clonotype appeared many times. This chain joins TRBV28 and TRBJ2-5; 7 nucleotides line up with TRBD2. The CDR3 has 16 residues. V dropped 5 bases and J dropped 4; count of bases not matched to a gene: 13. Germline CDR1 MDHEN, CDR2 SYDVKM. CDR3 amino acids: CASSRYPRGGPETQYF. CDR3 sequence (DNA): TGTGCCAGCAGTCGGTACCCTAGGGGAGGGCCAGAGACCCAGTACTTC.

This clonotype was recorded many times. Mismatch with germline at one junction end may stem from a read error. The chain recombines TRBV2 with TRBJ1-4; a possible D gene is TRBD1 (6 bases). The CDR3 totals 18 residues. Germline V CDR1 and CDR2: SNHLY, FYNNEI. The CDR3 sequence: CANSARGLKIATNEKLFF. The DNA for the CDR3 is TGTGCCAACAGTGCCCGGGGGCTCAAAATAGCAACTAATGAAAAACTGTTTTTT.

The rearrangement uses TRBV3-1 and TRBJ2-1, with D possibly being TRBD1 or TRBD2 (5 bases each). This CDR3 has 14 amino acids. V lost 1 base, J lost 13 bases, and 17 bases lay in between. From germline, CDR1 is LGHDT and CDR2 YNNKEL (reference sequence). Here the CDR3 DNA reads TGTGCCAGCAGCCAAGCACCCGGGACCCTCAACCAGTTCTTC. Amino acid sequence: CASSQAPGTLNQFF.

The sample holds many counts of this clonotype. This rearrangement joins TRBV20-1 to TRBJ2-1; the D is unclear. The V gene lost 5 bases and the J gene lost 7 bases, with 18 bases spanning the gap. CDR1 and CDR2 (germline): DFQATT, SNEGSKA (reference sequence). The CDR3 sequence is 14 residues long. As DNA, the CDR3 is TGCAGTGCTCCAGGTCAGGCGTATTGGAATGAGCAGTTCTTC. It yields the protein CSAPGQAYWNEQFF.

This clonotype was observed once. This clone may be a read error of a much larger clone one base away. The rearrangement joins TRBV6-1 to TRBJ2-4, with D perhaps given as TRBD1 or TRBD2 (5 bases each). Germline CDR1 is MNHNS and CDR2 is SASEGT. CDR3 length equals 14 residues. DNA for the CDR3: TGTGCCAGCAGTGAAAAGGGGACCAAAAACACTCAGTACTTC. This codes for CASSEKGTKNTQYF.

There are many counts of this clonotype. CDR3 DNA sequence: TGTGCCAGCGCACTCAATTTGGGAACAGATACGCAGTATTTT. Encoded protein: CASALNLGTDTQYF. V gene TRBV12-3 or TRBV12-4 combines with J gene TRBJ2-3; D uncertain. There are 14 residues in the CDR3. Between the trimmed V and J ends, which lost 8 bases and 3 bases, there was a span of 15 bases.

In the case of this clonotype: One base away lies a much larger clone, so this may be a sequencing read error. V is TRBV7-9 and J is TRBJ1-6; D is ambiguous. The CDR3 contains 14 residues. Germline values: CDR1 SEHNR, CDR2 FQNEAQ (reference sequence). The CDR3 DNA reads TGTGCCAGCAGCGTCGACTTAACCAGTTCACCCCTCTACTTT. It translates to CASSVDLTSSPLYF.

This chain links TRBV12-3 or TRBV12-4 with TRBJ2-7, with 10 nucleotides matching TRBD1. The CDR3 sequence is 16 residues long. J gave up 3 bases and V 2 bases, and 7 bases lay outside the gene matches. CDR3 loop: CASSLFFGQGDYEQYF. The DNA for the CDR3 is TGTGCCAGCAGTTTATTTTTTGGACAGGGGGACTACGAGCAGTACTTC.

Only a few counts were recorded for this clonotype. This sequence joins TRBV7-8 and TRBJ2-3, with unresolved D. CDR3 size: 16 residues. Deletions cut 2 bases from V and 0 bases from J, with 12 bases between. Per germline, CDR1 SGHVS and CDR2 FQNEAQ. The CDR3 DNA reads TGTGCCAGCAGCTTAACGATCGGGCTTAGCACAGATACGCAGTATTTT. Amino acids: CASSLTIGLSTDTQYF.

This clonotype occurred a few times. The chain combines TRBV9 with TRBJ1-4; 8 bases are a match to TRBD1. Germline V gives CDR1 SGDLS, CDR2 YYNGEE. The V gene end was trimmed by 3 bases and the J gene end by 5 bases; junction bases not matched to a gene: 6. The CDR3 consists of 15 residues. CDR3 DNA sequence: TGTGCCAGCAGCGCCAGGGGGCTGATGAATGAAAAACTGTTTTTT. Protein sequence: CASSARGLMNEKLFF.

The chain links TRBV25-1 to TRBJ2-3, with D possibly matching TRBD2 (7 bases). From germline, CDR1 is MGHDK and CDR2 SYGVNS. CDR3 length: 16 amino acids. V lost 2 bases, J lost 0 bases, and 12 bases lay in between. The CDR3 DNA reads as TGTGCCAGCAGTGAAGGGGGCGGGGGAAGCACAGATACGCAGTATTTT. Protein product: CASSEGGGGSTDTQYF.

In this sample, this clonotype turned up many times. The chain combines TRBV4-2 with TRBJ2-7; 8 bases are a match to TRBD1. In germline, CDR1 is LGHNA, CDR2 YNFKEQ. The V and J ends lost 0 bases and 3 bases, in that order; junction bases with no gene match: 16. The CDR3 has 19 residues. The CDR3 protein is CASSQEVSDRASPHYEQYF. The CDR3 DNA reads TGTGCCAGCAGCCAAGAGGTTTCGGACAGGGCGAGTCCCCACTACGAGCAGTACTTC.

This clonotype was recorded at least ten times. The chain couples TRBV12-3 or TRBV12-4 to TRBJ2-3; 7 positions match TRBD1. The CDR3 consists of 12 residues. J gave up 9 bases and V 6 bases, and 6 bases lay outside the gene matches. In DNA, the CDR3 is TGTGCCAGCAGCCCTCGACAGGGAACGCAGTATTTT. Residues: CASSPRQGTQYF.

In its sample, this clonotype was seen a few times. DNA for the CDR3: TGTGCCAGCAGCTTGGTTCAGACCTACACTGAAGCTTTCTTT. This encodes CASSLVQTYTEAFF. V and J are TRBV5-5 and TRBJ1-1; D not resolved. V lost 0 bases to trimming and J lost 3 bases, with 9 bases between them. Looked up from germline, CDR1 is SGHKS and CDR2 is YYEKEE (reference sequence). The CDR3 consists of 14 residues.

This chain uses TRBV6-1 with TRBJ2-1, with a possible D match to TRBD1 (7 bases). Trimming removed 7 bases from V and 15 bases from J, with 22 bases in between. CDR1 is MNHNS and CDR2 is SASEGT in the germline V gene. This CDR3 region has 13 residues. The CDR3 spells CASNVGGIDRVFF. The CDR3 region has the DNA TGTGCCAGCAACGTTGGCGGGATCGACAGGGTGTTCTTC.